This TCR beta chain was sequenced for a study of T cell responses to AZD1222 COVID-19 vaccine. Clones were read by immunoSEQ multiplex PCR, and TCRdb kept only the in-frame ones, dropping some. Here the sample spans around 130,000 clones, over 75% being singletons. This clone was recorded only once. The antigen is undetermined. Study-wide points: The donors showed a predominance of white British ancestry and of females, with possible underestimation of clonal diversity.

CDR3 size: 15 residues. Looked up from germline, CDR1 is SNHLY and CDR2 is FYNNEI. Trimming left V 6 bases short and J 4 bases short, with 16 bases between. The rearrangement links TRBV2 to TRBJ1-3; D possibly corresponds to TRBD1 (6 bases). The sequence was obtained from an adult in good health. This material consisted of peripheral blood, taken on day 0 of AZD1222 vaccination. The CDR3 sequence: CASSNSPGHGNTIYF. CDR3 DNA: TGTGCCAGCAGCAACTCTCCGGGACACGGAAACACCATATATTTT.